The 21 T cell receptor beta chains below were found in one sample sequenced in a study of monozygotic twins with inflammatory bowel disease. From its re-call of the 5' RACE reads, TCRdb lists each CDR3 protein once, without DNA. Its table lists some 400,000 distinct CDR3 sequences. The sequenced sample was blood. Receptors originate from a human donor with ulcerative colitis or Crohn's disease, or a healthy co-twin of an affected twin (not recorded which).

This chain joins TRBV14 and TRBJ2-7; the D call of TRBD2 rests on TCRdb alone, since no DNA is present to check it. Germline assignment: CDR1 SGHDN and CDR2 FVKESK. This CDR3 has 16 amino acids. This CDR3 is CASSQVGAGGSYEQYF.

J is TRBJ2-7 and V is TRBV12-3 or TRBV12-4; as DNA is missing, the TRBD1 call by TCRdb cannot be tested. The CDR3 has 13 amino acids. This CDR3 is CASRPQGRHEQYF.

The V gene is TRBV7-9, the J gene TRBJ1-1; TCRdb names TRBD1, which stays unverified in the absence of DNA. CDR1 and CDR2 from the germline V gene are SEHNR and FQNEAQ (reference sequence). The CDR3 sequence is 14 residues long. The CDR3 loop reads CASSYGQGMTEAFF. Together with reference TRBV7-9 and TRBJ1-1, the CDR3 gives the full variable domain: DTGVSQNPRHKITKRGQNVTFRCDPISEHNRLYWYRQTLGQGPEFLTYFQNEAQLEKSRLLSDRFSAERPKGSFSTLEIQRTEQGDSAMYLCASSYGQGMTEAFFGQGTRLTVV.

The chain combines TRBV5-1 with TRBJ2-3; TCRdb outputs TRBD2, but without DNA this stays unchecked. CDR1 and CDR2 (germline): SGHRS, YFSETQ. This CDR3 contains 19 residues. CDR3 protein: CASSLSSSGRAGRTDTQYF.

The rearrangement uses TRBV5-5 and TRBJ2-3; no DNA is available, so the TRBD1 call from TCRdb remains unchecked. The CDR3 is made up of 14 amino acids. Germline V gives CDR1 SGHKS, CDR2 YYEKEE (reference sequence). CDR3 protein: CASRPGPLLDTQYF.

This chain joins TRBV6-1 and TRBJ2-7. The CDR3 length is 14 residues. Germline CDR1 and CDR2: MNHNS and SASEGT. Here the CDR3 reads CASSPTGGPYEQYF.

The chain's CDR3 is CASSLDGFSYEQYF. The chain carries TRBV7-8 and TRBJ2-7. CDR1 and CDR2 from the germline V gene are SGHVS and FQNEAQ. The CDR3 covers 14 residues.

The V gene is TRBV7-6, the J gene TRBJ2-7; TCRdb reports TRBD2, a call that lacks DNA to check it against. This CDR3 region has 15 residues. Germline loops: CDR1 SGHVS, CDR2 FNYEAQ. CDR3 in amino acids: CASSLVAGRSNEQYF.

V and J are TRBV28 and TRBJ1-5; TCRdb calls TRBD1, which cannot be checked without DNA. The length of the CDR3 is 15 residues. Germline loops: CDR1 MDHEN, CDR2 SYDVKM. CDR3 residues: CASSFKGIINQPQHF.

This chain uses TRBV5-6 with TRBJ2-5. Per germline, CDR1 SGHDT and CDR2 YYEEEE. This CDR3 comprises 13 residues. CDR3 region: CASSLRQQETQYF.

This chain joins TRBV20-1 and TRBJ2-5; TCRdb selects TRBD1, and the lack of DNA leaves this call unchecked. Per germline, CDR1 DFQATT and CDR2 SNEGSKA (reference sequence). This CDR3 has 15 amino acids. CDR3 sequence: CSASSRQGAWETQYF.

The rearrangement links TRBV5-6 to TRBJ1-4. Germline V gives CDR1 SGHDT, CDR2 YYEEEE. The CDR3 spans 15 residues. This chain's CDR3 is CASSPDPRGGEKLFF.

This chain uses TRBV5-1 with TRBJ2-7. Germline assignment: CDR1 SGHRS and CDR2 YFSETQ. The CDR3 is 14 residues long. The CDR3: CASSLADSPYEQYF. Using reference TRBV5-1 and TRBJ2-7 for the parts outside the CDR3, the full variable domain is KAGVTQTPRYLIKTRGQQVTLSCSPISGHRSVSWYQQTPGQGLQFLFEYFSETQRNKGNFPGRFSGRQFSNSRSEMNVSTLELGDSALYLCASSLADSPYEQYFGPGTRLTVT.

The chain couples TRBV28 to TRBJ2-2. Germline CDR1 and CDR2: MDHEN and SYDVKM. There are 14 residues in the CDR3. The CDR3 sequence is CASSLAGDTGELFF.

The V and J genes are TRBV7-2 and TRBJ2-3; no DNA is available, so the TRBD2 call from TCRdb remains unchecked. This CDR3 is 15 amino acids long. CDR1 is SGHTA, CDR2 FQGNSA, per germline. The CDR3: CASSGRGGRTDTQYF.

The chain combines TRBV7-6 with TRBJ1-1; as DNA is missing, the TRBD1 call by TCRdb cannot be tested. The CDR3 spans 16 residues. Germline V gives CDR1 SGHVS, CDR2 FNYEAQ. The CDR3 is CASSLVPGTVNTEAFF. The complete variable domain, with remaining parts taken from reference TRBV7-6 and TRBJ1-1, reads GAGVSQSPRYKVTKRGQDVALRCDPISGHVSLYWYRQALGQGPEFLTYFNYEAQQDKSGLPNDRFSAERPEGSISTLTIQRTEQRDSAMYRCASSLVPGTVNTEAFFGQGTRLTVV.

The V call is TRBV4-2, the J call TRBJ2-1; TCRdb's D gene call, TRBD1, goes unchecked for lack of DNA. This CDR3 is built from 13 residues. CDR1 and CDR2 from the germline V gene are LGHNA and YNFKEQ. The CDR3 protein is CASSQDARNEQFF.

CDR3 loop: CASSTVSGLSSYNEQFF. The J gene is TRBJ2-1, the V gene TRBV4-1; TCRdb selects TRBD2, and the lack of DNA leaves this call unchecked. The CDR3 length is 17 residues. The germline V gene has CDR1 MGHRA and CDR2 YSYEKL.

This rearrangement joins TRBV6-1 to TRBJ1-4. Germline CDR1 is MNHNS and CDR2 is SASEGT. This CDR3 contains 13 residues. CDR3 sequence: CASVWRPNEKLFF.

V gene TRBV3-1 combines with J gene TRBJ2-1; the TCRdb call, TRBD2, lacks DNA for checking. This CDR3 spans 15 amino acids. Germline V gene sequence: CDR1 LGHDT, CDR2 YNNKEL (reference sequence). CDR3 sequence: CASSQGTPISNEQFF.

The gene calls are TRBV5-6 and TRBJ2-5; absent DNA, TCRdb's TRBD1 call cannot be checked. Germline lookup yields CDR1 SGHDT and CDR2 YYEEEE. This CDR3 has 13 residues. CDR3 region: CASSLYQGKTQYF.